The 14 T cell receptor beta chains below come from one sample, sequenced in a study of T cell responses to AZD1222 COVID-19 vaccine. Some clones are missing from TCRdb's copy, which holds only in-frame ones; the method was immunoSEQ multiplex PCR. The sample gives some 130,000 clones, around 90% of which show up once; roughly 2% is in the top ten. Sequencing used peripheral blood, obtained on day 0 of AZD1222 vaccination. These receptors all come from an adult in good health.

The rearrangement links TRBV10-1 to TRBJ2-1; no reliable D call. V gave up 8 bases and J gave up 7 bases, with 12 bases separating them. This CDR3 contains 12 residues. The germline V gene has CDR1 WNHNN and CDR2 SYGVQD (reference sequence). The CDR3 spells CASSGAPNEQFF. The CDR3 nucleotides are TGCGCCAGCTCAGGAGCCCCAAATGAGCAGTTCTTC.

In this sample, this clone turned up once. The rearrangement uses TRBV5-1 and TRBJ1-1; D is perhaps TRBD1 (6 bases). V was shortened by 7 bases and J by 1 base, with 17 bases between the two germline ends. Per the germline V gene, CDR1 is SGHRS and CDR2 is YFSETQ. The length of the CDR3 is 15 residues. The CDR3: CASDPGGGANTEAFF. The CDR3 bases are TGCGCCAGCGATCCGGGTGGGGGGGCGAACACTGAAGCTTTCTTT.

CDR3 sequence: CASSQFTSGAADTQYF. In DNA, the CDR3 is TGTGCCAGCAGCCAATTCACTAGCGGGGCCGCAGATACGCAGTATTTT. The V gene is TRBV3-1 (or the pseudogene TRBV3-2), the J gene TRBJ2-3, with 10 bases fitting TRBD2. This CDR3 is 16 amino acids long. V lost 2 bases, J lost 4 bases, and 6 bases stayed unmatched. Per the germline V gene, CDR1 is LGHDT and CDR2 is YNNKEL (reference sequence).

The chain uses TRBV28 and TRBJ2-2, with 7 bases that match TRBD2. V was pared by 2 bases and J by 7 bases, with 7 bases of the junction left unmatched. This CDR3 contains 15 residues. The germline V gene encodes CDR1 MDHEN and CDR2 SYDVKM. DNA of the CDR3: TGTGCCAGCAGTTTAGCGGGAGAAAGGGGCGGGGAGCTGTTTTTT. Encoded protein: CASSLAGERGGELFF.

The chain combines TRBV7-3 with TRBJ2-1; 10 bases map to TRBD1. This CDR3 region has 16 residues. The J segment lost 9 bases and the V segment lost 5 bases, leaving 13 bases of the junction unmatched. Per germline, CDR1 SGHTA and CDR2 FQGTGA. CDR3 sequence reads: CASSQIPGQGLREQFF. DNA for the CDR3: TGTGCCAGCAGCCAAATCCCGGGACAGGGGCTTCGTGAGCAGTTCTTC.

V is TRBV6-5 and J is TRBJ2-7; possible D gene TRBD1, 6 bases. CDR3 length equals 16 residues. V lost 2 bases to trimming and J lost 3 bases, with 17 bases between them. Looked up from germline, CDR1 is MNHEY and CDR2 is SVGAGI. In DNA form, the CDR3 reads TGTGCCAGCAGTTACGTCGCACAGGGCATCATCTACGAGCAGTACTTC. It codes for CASSYVAQGIIYEQYF.

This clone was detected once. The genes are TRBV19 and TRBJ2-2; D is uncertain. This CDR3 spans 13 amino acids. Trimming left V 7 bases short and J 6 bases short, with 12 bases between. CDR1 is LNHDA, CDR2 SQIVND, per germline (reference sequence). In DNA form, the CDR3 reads TGTGCCAGTACTTTGGCCAGTCCCGGGGAGCTGTTTTTT. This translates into CASTLASPGELFF. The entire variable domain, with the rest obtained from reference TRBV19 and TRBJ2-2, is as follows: DGGITQSPKYLFRKEGQNVTLSCEQNLNHDAMYWYRQDPGQGLRLIYYSQIVNDFQKGDIAEGYSVSREKKESFPLTVTSAQKNPTAFYLCASTLASPGELFFGEGSRLTVL.

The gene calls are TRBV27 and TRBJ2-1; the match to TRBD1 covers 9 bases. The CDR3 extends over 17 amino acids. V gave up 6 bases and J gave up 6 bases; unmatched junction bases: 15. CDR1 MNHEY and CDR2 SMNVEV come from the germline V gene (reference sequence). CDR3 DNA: TGTGCCAGCAGCCGAGCGCAGGGACAGGGAAGGCTCAATGAGCAGTTCTTC. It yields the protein CASSRAQGQGRLNEQFF.

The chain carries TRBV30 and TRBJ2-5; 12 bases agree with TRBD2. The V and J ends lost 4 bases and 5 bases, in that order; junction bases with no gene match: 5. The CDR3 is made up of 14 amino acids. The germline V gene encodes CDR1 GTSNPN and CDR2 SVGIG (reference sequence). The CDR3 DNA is TGTGCCTGGAATCTAGCGGGAGGGACGGAGACCCAGTACTTC. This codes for CAWNLAGGTETQYF.

Here the CDR3 reads CASSLQKSMNTEAFF. In nucleotides, the CDR3 is TGTGCCAGCAGTTTGCAGAAGAGTATGAACACTGAAGCTTTCTTT. The chain combines TRBV27 with TRBJ1-1, with no clear D. Trimming took off 3 bases at V and 0 bases at J, with 11 bases between the two ends. Germline V lookup: CDR1 MNHEY, CDR2 SMNVEV (reference sequence). The CDR3 consists of 15 residues.

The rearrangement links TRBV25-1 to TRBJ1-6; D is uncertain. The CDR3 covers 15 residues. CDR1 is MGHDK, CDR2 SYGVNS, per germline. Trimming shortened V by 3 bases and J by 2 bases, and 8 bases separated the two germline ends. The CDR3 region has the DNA TGTGCCAGCAGTGATACTATAGCCTATAATTCACCCCTCCACTTT. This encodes CASSDTIAYNSPLHF.

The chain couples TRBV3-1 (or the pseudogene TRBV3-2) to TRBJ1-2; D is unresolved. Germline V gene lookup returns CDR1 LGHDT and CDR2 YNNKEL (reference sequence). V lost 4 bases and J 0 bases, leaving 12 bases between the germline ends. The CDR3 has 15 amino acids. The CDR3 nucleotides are TGTGCCAGCAGCCTTTCGTCAAGATCTAACTATGGCTACACCTTC. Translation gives CASSLSSRSNYGYTF.

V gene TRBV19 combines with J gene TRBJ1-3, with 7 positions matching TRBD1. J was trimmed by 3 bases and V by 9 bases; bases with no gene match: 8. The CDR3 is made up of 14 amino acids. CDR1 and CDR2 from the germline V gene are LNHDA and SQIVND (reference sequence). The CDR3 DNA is TGTGCCAGCTCCCCAGGGGGGCTTGGAAACACCATATATTTT. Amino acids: CASSPGGLGNTIYF. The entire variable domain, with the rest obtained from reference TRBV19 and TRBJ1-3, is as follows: DGGITQSPKYLFRKEGQNVTLSCEQNLNHDAMYWYRQDPGQGLRLIYYSQIVNDFQKGDIAEGYSVSREKKESFPLTVTSAQKNPTAFYLCASSPGGLGNTIYFGEGSWLTVV.

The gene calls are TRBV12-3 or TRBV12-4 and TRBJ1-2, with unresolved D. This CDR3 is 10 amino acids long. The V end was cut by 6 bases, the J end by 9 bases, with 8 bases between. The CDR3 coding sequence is TGTGCCAGCAGCCTCGGGAGCTACACCTTC. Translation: CASSLGSYTF.